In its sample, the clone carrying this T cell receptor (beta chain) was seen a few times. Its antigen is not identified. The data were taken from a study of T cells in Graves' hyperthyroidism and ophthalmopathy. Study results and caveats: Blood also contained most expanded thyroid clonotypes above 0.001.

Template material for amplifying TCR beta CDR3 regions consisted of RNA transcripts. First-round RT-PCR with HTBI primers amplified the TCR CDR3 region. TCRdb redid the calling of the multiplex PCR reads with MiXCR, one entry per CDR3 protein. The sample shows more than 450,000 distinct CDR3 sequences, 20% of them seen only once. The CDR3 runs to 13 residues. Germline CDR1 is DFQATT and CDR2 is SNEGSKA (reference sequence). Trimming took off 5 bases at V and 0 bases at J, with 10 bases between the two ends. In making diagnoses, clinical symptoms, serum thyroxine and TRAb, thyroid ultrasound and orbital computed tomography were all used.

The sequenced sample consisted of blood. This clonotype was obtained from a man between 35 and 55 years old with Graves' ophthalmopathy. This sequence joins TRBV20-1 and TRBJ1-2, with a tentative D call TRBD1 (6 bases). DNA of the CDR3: TGCAGTGCTTATCAGGGGACTAACTATGGCTACACCTTC. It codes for CSAYQGTNYGYTF.